The 22 T cell receptor beta chains below come from one sample, sequenced in a study of beta chain features in type 1 diabetes. These receptors' targets are unknown. Sequenced material consisted of expressed TCRB transcripts (all of the isolated RNA was reverse transcribed). Generated by immunoSEQ multiplex PCR, the TCRdb table keeps only in-frame clones and is missing some. The data contain about 660,000 clones, roughly an eighth of them singletons. Study findings and constraints: TCRB CDR3 length was moderately but significantly reduced in all four CD4+ subsets of Type 1 diabetes patients.

The sample comprised naive CD4+ T cells from blood. The receptors shown here come from a man aged 18 to 30 with type 1 diabetes.

Here the CDR3 reads CASSRVGAETQYF. CDR3 nucleotides: TGTGCCAGCAGCCGTGTAGGGGCCGAGACCCAGTACTTC. The V call is TRBV7-2, the J call TRBJ2-5, with D perhaps TRBD1 (5 bases). V lost 5 bases, J lost 5 bases, and 12 bases lay in between. Germline assignment: CDR1 SGHTA and CDR2 FQGNSA. The CDR3 runs 13 residues. Full variable domain (missing parts from reference TRBV7-2 and TRBJ2-5): GAGVSQSPSNKVTEKGKDVELRCDPISGHTALYWYRQSLGQGLEFLIYFQGNSAPDKSGLPSDRFSAERTGGSVSTLTIQRTQQEDSAVYLCASSRVGAETQYFGPGTRLLVL.

This clone showed up just a few times. The genes are TRBV5-1 and TRBJ1-5; no clear D. Germline V gives CDR1 SGHRS, CDR2 YFSETQ. V lost 4 bases to trimming and J lost 6 bases, with 14 bases between them. The CDR3 runs 14 residues. CDR3 in DNA: TGCGCCAGCAGCCCGGACGGGCCTGGTCAGCCCCAGCATTTT. Its translation: CASSPDGPGQPQHF.

This clone was found a few times. J is TRBJ2-5 and V is TRBV10-3; no clear D. V lost 4 bases, J lost 0 bases, and 6 bases lay in between. Germline CDR1 is ENHRY and CDR2 is SYGVKD. This CDR3 is built from 13 residues. CDR3 nucleotide sequence: TGTGCCATCAGTGGACCGGACCAAGAGACCCAGTACTTC. It yields the protein CAISGPDQETQYF.

The V call is TRBV14, the J call TRBJ2-3, with D tentatively TRBD1 (5 bases). Between the trimmed V and J ends, which lost 5 bases and 2 bases, there was a span of 14 bases. The CDR3 is 15 amino acids. Germline values: CDR1 SGHDN, CDR2 FVKESK. CDR3 coding DNA: TGTGCCAGCAGCTTCTTCGACAGCAACACAGATACGCAGTATTTT. Amino acids: CASSFFDSNTDTQYF.

With respect to this clone: Other DNA sequences in this specimen translate into the identical CDR3. The rearrangement uses TRBV2 and TRBJ1-5; 8 bases match TRBD1. The germline gives CDR1 SNHLY, CDR2 FYNNEI. This CDR3 has 13 amino acids. Losses at the gene ends were 5 bases for V and 7 bases for J; bases not matched to a gene: 4. The DNA of the CDR3 is TGTGCCAGCAGTTCAGGGGGCGACCAGCCCCAGCATTTT. It encodes CASSSGGDQPQHF.

This clone was observed a handful of times. The chain is built from TRBV2 and TRBJ1-3; a weak D match, TRBD1 (6 bases). The CDR3 length is 16 residues. Germline V gene sequence: CDR1 SNHLY, CDR2 FYNNEI. V lost 0 bases, J lost 2 bases, and 11 bases lay in between. The CDR3 sequence is CASSEAGAGAGNTIYF. CDR3 nucleotides: TGTGCCAGCAGTGAAGCGGGGGCTGGTGCTGGAAACACCATATATTTT.

This clone has only a few counts. One end of the junction varies from germline; a read error may be responsible. The V and J genes are TRBV7-7 and TRBJ2-1; 9 bases map to TRBD2. The CDR3 covers 15 residues. The germline gives CDR1 SSHAT, CDR2 FNYEAQ (reference sequence). The CDR3 region has the DNA TGTGCTAGCAGCTTGGGACTAGCAAGTCTCAATGAGCAGTTCTTC. The encoded protein is CASSLGLASLNEQFF.

This clone was detected only a few times. This chain's CDR3 is CAWSPLDREEGYTF. The DNA of the CDR3 is TGTGCCTGGAGTCCCCTGGACAGGGAGGAAGGCTACACCTTC. The chain combines TRBV30 with TRBJ1-2; 8 nucleotides match TRBD1. There are 14 residues in the CDR3. Looked up from germline, CDR1 is GTSNPN and CDR2 is SVGIG (reference sequence). Trimming at V came to 2 bases and at J to 8 bases, leaving 10 bases not matched to a gene.

This clone turned up a few times. The chain recombines TRBV4-3 with TRBJ1-1; unclear D gene. The CDR3 has 16 residues. The V gene lost 1 base and the J gene lost 1 base, with 13 bases spanning the gap. Germline V gives CDR1 LGHNA, CDR2 YSLEER. CDR3 nucleotides: TGCGCCAGCAGCCAAGCAAACGGGCGGCCGAACACTGAAGCTTTCTTT. This sequence encodes CASSQANGRPNTEAFF.

In this sample, this clone turned up a few times. The V and J genes are TRBV4-3 and TRBJ2-7, with TRBD1 matching 7 bases. The V segment lost 5 bases and the J segment 7 bases; nucleotides outside the gene matches: 8. Germline CDR1 is LGHNA and CDR2 is YSLEER. This CDR3 contains 13 residues. CDR3 sequence reads: CASSADRDGEQYF. CDR3 DNA: TGCGCCAGCAGCGCTGACAGGGATGGGGAGCAGTACTTC.

This clone was observed a handful of times. V usage is TRBV30 and J usage is TRBJ2-5; no definite D call. The V and J ends lost 2 bases and 1 base respectively, with 11 bases between them. Germline CDR1 reads GTSNPN; CDR2 reads SVGIG (reference sequence). There are 14 residues in the CDR3. The DNA for the CDR3 is TGTGCCTGGAGTCAGTGGCAGGCCCAAGAGACCCAGTACTTC. Protein: CAWSQWQAQETQYF.

A few counts support this clone. V and J are TRBV28 and TRBJ2-6; tentatively, D is TRBD2 (6 bases). CDR3 size: 15 residues. CDR1 is MDHEN, CDR2 SYDVKM, per germline. Deletions cut 6 bases from V and 0 bases from J, with 9 bases between. The CDR3 sequence is CASSRTISGANVLTF. The CDR3 DNA is TGTGCCAGCAGCCGGACTATCTCTGGGGCCAACGTCCTGACTTTC.

This clone turned up a few times. The chain has TRBV5-4 and TRBJ2-3; the match to TRBD2 covers 8 bases. Germline-derived CDR1 and CDR2 are SGHNT and YYREEE (reference sequence). V lost 3 bases to trimming and J lost 5 bases; unmatched junction nucleotides: 5. This CDR3 is 14 amino acids long. The CDR3, as DNA: TGTGCCAGCAGCTCGGGACTAGTTGTAGATACGCAGTATTTT. Protein: CASSSGLVVDTQYF.

In its sample, this clone was seen a few times. The J gene is TRBJ2-5, the V gene TRBV11-2; tentative D call: TRBD2 (6 bases). Looked up from germline, CDR1 is SGHAT and CDR2 is FQNNGV. V shed 5 bases and J shed 5 bases, with 18 bases lying between them. This CDR3 contains 15 residues. The CDR3 DNA sequence: TGTGCCAGCAGCCGACGGGGACTTTCCAGGGAGACCCAGTACTTC. Amino acid sequence: CASSRRGLSRETQYF. Full variable domain (rest looked up from reference TRBV11-2 and TRBJ2-5): EAGVAQSPRYKIIEKRQSVAFWCNPISGHATLYWYQQILGQGPKLLIQFQNNGVVDDSQLPKDRFSAERLKGVDSTLKIQPAKLEDSAVYLCASSRRGLSRETQYFGPGTRLLVL.

This clone was observed a handful of times. The CDR3 is CASSQKAGGLIGNEQFF. CDR3 DNA sequence: TGCGCCAGCAGCCAAAAGGCGGGGGGGTTGATCGGCAATGAGCAGTTCTTC. This sequence joins TRBV4-3 and TRBJ2-1; 9 bases map to TRBD2. The CDR3 is made up of 17 amino acids. From germline, CDR1 is LGHNA and CDR2 YSLEER. Trimming cost V 2 bases and J 6 bases; bases outside gene matches: 11.

This clone turned up a few times. The V gene is TRBV5-1, the J gene TRBJ2-7; tentatively, D is TRBD1 (5 bases). The CDR3 has 15 residues. Germline V gene lookup returns CDR1 SGHRS and CDR2 YFSETQ. Trimming shortened V by 0 bases and J by 3 bases, and 13 bases separated the two germline ends. CDR3 coding DNA: TGCGCCAGCAGCTTGGTAAGGGGAAGCAACTACGAGCAGTACTTC. Translating gives CASSLVRGSNYEQYF.

This chain uses TRBV9 with TRBJ2-3; TRBD2 matches 8 bases. Germline CDR1 and CDR2: SGDLS and YYNGEE. This CDR3 contains 17 residues. J lost 2 bases, V lost 2 bases, and 10 bases had no gene match. The CDR3 DNA reads as TGTGCCAGCAGCGTCGAAGGGAGCGGGAGATCCACAGATACGCAGTATTTT. This codes for CASSVEGSGRSTDTQYF. Complete variable domain (other parts from reference TRBV9 and TRBJ2-3): DSGVTQTPKHLITATGQRVTLRCSPRSGDLSVYWYQQSLDQGLQFLIQYYNGEERAKGNILERFSAQQFPDLHSELNLSSLELGDSALYFCASSVEGSGRSTDTQYFGPGTRLTVL.

In its sample, this clone was seen a few times. The chain uses TRBV15 and TRBJ2-7, with 12 positions matching TRBD2. The CDR3 extends over 18 amino acids. Losses at the gene ends were 0 bases for V and 0 bases for J; bases not matched to a gene: 6. Germline values: CDR1 LNHNV, CDR2 YYDKDF (reference sequence). The CDR3 protein is CATSRDRTSGTLSYEQYF. The CDR3 coding sequence is TGTGCCACCAGCAGAGATCGGACTAGCGGGACCCTCTCCTACGAGCAGTACTTC.

The V gene is TRBV2, the J gene TRBJ1-2; TRBD1 agrees at 7 bases. In germline, CDR1 is SNHLY, CDR2 FYNNEI. This CDR3 has 14 amino acids. Unmatched junction bases numbered 5, after V lost 1 base and J lost 6 bases. The chain's CDR3 is CASSEGRGINGYTF. CDR3 nucleotide sequence: TGTGCCAGCAGTGAAGGCAGGGGGATAAATGGCTACACCTTC.

The chain combines TRBV30 with TRBJ2-1, with 8 bases that match TRBD1. The ends lost 0 bases at V and 6 bases at J; junction bases unmatched: 4. The CDR3 is 14 residues long. Germline loops: CDR1 GTSNPN, CDR2 SVGIG (reference sequence). The CDR3 here is CAWSVQGGFNEQFF. As DNA, the CDR3 is TGTGCCTGGAGTGTACAGGGGGGATTCAATGAGCAGTTCTTC.

The CDR3 DNA is TGTGCCAGCAGCCAAGTGCAGGGCGACGGGGAGCTGTTTTTT. This sequence encodes CASSQVQGDGELFF. The rearrangement joins TRBV4-2 to TRBJ2-2, with D possibly TRBD1 on 5 matching bases. The V gene lost 1 base and the J gene lost 7 bases, with 10 bases spanning the gap. CDR3 length equals 14 residues. CDR1 is LGHNA, CDR2 YNFKEQ, per germline.

In its sample, this clone was seen a few times. V gene TRBV19 combines with J gene TRBJ2-5, with 10 bases fitting TRBD2. Germline assignment: CDR1 LNHDA and CDR2 SQIVND (reference sequence). Germline trimming cut 8 bases from V and 5 bases from J; bases unmatched to any gene: 14. This CDR3 has 16 residues. The CDR3 DNA reads as TGTGCCAGTCAAGGGAGCGGGGGGGCCCTGAGGGAGACCCAGTACTTC. It encodes CASQGSGGALRETQYF.